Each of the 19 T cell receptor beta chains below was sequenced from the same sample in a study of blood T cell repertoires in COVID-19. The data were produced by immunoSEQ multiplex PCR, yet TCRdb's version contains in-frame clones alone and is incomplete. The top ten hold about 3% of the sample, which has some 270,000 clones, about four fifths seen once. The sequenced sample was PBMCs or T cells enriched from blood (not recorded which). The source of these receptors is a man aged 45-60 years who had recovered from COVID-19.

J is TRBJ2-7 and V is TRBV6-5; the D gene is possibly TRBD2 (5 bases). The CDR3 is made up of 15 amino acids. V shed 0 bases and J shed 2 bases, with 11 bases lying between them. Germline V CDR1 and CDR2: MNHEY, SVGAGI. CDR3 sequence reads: CASSYSRAQTYEQYF. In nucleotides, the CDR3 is TGTGCCAGCAGTTACTCGCGGGCGCAAACCTACGAGCAGTACTTC.

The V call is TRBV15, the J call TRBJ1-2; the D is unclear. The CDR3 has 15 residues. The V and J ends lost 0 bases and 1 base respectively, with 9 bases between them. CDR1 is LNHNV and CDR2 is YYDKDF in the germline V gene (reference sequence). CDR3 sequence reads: CATSRDIGSNYGYTF. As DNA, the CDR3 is TGTGCCACCAGCAGAGATATTGGCAGTAACTATGGCTACACCTTC.

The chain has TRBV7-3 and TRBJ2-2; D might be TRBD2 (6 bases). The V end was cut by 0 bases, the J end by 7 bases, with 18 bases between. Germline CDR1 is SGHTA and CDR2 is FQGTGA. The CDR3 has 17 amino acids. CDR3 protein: CASSLTARTPGGGELFF. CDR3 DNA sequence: TGTGCCAGCAGCTTAACGGCTAGAACCCCCGGGGGCGGGGAGCTGTTTTTT.

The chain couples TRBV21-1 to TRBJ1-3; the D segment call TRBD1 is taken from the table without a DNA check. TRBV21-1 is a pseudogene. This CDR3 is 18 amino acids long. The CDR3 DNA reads TGTGCCAGCAGCAAAGGGAACAGGGACGAGGGCTCTGGAAACACCATATATTTT. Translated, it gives CASSKGNRDEGSGNTIYF.

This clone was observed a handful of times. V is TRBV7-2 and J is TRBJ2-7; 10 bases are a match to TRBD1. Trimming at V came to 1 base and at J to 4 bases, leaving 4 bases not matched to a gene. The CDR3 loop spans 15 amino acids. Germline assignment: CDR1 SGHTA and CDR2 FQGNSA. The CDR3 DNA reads TGTGCCAGCAGCTTAGTACGGACAGGGGGGTACGAGCAGTACTTC. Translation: CASSLVRTGGYEQYF. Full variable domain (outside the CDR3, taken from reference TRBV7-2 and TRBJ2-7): GAGVSQSPSNKVTEKGKDVELRCDPISGHTALYWYRQSLGQGLEFLIYFQGNSAPDKSGLPSDRFSAERTGGSVSTLTIQRTQQEDSAVYLCASSLVRTGGYEQYFGPGTRLTVT.

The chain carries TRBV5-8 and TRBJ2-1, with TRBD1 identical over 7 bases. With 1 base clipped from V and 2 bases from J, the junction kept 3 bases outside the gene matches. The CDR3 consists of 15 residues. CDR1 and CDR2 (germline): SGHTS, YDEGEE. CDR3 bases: TGTGCCAGCAGCTTGAGGCAGGGGGCCTACAATGAGCAGTTCTTC. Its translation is CASSLRQGAYNEQFF. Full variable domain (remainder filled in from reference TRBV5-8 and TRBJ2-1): EAGVTQSPTHLIKTRGQQATLRCSPISGHTSVYWYQQALGLGLQFLLWYDEGEERNRGNFPPRFSGRQFPNYSSELNVNALELEDSALYLCASSLRQGAYNEQFFGPGTRLTVL.

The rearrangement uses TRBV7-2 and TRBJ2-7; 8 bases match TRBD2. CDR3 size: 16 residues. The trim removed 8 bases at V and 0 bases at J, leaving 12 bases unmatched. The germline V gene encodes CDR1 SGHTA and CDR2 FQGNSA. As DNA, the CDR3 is TGTGCCAGCCGCCAGACTAGCGCTGGGAGCTCCTACGAGCAGTACTTC. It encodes CASRQTSAGSSYEQYF.

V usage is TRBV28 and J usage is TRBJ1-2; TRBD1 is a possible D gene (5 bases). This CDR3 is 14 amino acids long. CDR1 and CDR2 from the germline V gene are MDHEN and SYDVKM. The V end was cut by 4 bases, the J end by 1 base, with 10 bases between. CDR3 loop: CASSSGTVNYGYTF. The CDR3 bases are TGTGCCAGCAGTTCCGGGACTGTTAACTATGGCTACACCTTC.

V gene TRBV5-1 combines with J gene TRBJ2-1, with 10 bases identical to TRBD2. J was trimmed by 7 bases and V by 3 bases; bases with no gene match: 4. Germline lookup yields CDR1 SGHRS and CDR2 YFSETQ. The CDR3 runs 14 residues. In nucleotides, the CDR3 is TGCGCCAGCAGCTCCGGACTAGCGGCTAATGAGCAGTTCTTC. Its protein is CASSSGLAANEQFF.

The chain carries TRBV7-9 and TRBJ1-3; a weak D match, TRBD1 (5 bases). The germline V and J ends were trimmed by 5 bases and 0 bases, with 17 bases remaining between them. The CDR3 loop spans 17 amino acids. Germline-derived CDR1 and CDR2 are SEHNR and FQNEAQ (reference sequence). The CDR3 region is CASSPWSRAGSGNTIYF. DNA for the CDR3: TGTGCCAGCAGCCCATGGAGCAGGGCCGGCTCTGGAAACACCATATATTTT. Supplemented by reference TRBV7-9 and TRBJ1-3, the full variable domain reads DTGVSQNPRHKITKRGQNVTFRCDPISEHNRLYWYRQTLGQGPEFLTYFQNEAQLEKSRLLSDRFSAERPKGSFSTLEIQRTEQGDSAMYLCASSPWSRAGSGNTIYFGEGSWLTVV.

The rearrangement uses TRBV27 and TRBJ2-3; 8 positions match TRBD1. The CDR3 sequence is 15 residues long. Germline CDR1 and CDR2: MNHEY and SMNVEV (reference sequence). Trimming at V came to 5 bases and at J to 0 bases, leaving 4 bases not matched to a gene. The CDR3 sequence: CASSPRGPSTDTQYF. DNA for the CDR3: TGTGCCAGCAGTCCCAGGGGGCCCAGCACAGATACGCAGTATTTT.

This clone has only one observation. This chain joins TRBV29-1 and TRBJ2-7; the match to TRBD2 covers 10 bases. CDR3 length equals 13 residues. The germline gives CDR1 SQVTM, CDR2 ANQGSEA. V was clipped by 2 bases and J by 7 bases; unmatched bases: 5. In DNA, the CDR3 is TGCAGCGTTGAATCAGGACTAGCGGCTGAGCAGTACTTC. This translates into CSVESGLAAEQYF.

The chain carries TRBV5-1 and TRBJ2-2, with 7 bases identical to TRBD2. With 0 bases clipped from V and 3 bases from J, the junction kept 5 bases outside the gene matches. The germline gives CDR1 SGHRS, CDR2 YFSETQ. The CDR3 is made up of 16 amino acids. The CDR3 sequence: CASSLGSGSHTGELFF. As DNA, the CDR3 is TGCGCCAGCAGCTTGGGTAGCGGGTCCCACACCGGGGAGCTGTTTTTT.

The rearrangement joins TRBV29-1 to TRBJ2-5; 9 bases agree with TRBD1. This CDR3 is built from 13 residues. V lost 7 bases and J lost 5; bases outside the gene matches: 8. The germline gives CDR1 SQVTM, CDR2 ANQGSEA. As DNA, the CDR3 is TGCAGCGGTAATGACAGGGGGTTGGAGACCCAGTACTTC. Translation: CSGNDRGLETQYF.

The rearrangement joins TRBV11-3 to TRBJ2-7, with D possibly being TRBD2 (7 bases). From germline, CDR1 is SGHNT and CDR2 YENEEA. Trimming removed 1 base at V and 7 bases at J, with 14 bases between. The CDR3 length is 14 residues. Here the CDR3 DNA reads TGTGCCAGCAGCTTAGGGGGGGGGCAACCTGAGCAGTACTTC. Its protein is CASSLGGGQPEQYF.

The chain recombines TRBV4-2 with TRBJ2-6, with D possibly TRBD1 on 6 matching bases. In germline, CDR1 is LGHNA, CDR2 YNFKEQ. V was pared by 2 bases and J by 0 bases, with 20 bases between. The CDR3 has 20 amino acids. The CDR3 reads CASSQPTTWTANSGANVLTF. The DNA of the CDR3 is TGTGCCAGCAGCCAACCCACTACCTGGACAGCCAACTCTGGGGCCAACGTCCTGACTTTC.

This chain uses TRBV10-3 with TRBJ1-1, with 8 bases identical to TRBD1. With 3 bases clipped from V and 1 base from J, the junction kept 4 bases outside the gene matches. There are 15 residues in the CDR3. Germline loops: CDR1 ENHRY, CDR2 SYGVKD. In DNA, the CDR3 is TGTGCCATCAGTGACCTGGACAGGGCGAACACTGAAGCTTTCTTT. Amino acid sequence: CAISDLDRANTEAFF.

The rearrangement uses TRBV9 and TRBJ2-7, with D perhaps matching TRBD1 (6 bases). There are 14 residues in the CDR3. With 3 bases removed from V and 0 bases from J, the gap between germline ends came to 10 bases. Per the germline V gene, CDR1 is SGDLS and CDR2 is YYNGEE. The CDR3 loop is CASSAGTHSYEQYF. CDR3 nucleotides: TGTGCCAGCAGCGCCGGGACACACTCCTACGAGCAGTACTTC.

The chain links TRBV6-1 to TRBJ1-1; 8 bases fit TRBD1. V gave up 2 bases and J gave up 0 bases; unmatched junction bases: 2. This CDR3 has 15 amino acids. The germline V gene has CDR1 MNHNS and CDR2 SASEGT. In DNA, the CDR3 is TGTGCCAGCAGTGAAAGGACAGGGTTGAACACTGAAGCTTTCTTT. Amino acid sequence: CASSERTGLNTEAFF.